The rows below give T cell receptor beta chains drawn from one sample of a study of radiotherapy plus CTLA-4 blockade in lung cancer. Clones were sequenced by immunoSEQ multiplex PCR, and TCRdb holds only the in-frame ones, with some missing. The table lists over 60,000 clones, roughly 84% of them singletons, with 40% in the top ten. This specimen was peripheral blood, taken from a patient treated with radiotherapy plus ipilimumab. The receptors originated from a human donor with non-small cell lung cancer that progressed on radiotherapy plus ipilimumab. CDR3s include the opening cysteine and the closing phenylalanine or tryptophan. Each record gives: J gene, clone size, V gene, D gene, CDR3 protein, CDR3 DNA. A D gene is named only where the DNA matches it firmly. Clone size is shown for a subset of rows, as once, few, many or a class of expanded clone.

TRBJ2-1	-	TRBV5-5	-	CASSLGQLGQFF	TGTGCCAGCAGCTTGGGACAACTTGGGCAGTTCTTC
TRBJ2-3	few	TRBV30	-	CAWSGFIGSGGDTQYF	TGTGCCTGGAGTGGCTTCATTGGGTCCGGGGGAGATACGCAGTATTTT
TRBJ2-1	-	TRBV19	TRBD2	CATGTSGLNEQFF	TGTGCCACCGGGACTAGCGGGCTCAATGAGCAGTTCTTC
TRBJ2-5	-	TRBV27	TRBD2	CASSQGTSGRVGETQYF	TGTGCCAGCAGTCAGGGGACTAGCGGGAGGGTCGGGGAGACCCAGTACTTC
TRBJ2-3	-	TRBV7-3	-	CASSPGLSTDTQYF	TGTGCCAGCAGCCCGGGACTTAGCACAGATACGCAGTATTTT
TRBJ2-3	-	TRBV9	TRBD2	CASSVARLAGATDTQYF	TGTGCCAGCAGCGTAGCTAGGCTAGCGGGAGCAACAGATACGCAGTATTTT
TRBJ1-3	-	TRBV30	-	CAWGRPSGNTIYF	TGTGCCTGGGGACGGCCCTCTGGAAACACCATATATTTT
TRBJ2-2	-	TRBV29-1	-	CSVEEEWETNTGELFF	TGCAGCGTTGAAGAAGAATGGGAAACGAACACCGGGGAGCTGTTTTTT
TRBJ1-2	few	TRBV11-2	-	CASSFVGSYGYTF	TGTGCCAGCAGCTTCGTAGGGTCCTATGGCTACACCTTC
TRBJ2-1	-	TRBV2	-	CASSEAWGEQFF	TGTGCCAGCAGTGAAGCGTGGGGGGAGCAGTTCTTC
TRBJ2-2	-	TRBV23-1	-	CASIRGITSTNTGELFF	TGCGCCAGCATCCGAGGCATAACATCCACGAACACCGGGGAGCTGTTTTTT
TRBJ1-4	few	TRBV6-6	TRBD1	CASTEKGARDEKLFF	TGTGCCAGCACCGAGAAGGGGGCGCGGGATGAAAAACTGTTTTTT
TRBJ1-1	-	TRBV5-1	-	CASSLDSMNTEAFF	TGCGCCAGCAGCTTGGACAGCATGAACACTGAAGCTTTCTTT
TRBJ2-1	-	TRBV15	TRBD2	CATSRNIAGEYNEQFF	TGTGCCACCAGCAGAAATATAGCGGGAGAATACAATGAGCAGTTCTTC
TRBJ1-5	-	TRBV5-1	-	CASSLMGDRQPQHF	TGCGCCAGCAGCTTGATGGGGGATCGTCAGCCCCAGCATTTT
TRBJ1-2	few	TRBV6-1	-	CASSEWRLRGYTF	TGTGCCAGCAGTGAATGGCGTTTGAGGGGCTACACCTTC
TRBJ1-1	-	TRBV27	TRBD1	CASRAPGTGENTEAFF	TGTGCCAGCAGAGCACCCGGGACAGGGGAGAACACTGAAGCTTTCTTT
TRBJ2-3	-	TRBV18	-	CASSPVDTQYF	TGTGCCAGCTCACCGGTAGATACGCAGTATTTT
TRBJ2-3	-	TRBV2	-	CASSEELISTDTQYF	TGTGCCAGCAGTGAAGAGCTTATTAGCACAGATACGCAGTATTTT
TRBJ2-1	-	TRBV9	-	CASSVEASSYNEQFF	TGTGCCAGCAGCGTAGAAGCGAGCTCCTACAATGAGCAGTTCTTC
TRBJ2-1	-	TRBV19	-	CASSIGGATYNEQFF	TGTGCCAGTAGTATAGGCGGAGCAACCTACAATGAGCAGTTCTTC
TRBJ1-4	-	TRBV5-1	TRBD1	CASSLGTGVHTFEKLFF	TGCGCCAGCAGCTTGGGGACAGGGGTCCACACCTTTGAAAAACTGTTTTTT
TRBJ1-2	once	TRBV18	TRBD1	CASSPVPQSGQPYGYTF	TGTGCCAGCTCACCAGTACCTCAATCGGGACAGCCCTATGGCTACACCTTC
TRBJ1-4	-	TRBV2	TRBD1	CASSGGTGSNEKLFF	TGTGCCAGCAGTGGGGGGACAGGGTCTAATGAAAAACTGTTTTTT
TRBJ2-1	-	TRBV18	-	CASSPLGGGSHNEQFF	TGTGCCAGCTCACCCCTAGGGGGGGGCTCCCACAATGAGCAGTTCTTC
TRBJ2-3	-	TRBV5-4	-	CASSGVPTDTQYF	TGTGCCAGCAGCGGGGTCCCCACAGATACGCAGTATTTT
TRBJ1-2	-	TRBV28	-	CASRDSFYGYTF	TGTGCCAGCAGGGACAGTTTCTATGGCTACACCTTC
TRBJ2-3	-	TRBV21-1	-	CASSSQLAAGDTQYF	TGTGCCAGCAGCAGCCAACTAGCGGCCGGGGATACGCAGTATTTT
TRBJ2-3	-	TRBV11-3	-	CASSLGAGKFDTQYF	TGTGCCAGCAGCTTAGGAGCCGGAAAATTCGATACGCAGTATTTT
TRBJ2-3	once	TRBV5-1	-	CASSLGRGATDTQYF	TGCGCCAGCAGCTTGGGGAGGGGAGCTACAGATACGCAGTATTTT
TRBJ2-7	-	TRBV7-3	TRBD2	CASSRGRESSYEQYF	TGTGCCAGCAGCCGAGGGCGGGAGAGCTCCTACGAGCAGTACTTC
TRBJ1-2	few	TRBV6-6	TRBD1	CASSTRQGAVYGYTF	TGTGCCAGCAGTACCCGACAGGGGGCGGTCTATGGCTACACCTTC
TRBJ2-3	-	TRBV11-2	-	CASSFLVSSTDTQYF	TGTGCCAGCAGCTTCTTGGTCTCTAGCACAGATACGCAGTATTTT
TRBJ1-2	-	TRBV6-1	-	CASSGPDTF	TGTGCCAGCAGTGGCCCCGATACCTTC
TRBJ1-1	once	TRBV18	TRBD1	CASSPGTGNTEAFF	TGTGCCAGCTCCCCCGGGACAGGGAACACTGAAGCTTTCTTT
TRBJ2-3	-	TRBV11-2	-	CASSLFSSGTDTQYF	TGTGCCAGCAGCCTTTTTTCTAGCGGCACAGATACGCAGTATTTT
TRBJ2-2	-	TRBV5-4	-	CASSQRRGNTGELFF	TGTGCCAGCAGCCAGCGGAGGGGGAACACCGGGGAGCTGTTTTTT
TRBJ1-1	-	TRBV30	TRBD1	CAWSVDRGNTEAFF	TGTGCCTGGAGTGTGGACAGGGGGAACACTGAAGCTTTCTTT
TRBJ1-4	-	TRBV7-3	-	CASSPGVGEKLFF	TGTGCCAGCAGCCCAGGGGTAGGCGAAAAACTGTTTTTT
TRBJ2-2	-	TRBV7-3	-	CASTPQDTGELFF	TGTGCCAGCACCCCCCAGGACACCGGGGAGCTGTTTTTT
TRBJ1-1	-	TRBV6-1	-	CASTRQLNTEAFF	TGTGCCAGCACTCGACAACTGAACACTGAAGCTTTCTTT
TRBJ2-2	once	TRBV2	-	CASSKRRTANTGELFF	TGTGCCAGCAGTAAGCGGCGTACCGCGAACACCGGGGAGCTGTTTTTT
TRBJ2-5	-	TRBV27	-	CASSSPSAHQETQYF	TGTGCCAGCAGTTCCCCTTCGGCCCACCAAGAGACCCAGTACTTC
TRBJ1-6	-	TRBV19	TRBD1	CASSQGTGLSPLHF	TGTGCCAGTAGTCAGGGGACAGGATTGTCACCCCTCCACTTT
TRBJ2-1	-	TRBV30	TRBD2	CAWSSRGLPSYNEQFF	TGTGCCTGGAGTTCGAGGGGACTACCCTCCTACAATGAACAGTTCTTC
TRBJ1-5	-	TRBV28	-	CASSLIGVHQPQHF	TGTGCCAGCAGCCTCATTGGGGTCCATCAGCCCCAGCATTTT
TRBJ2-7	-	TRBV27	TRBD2	CASSLLGGTYEQYF	TGTGCCAGCAGCCTCCTCGGGGGGACCTACGAGCAGTACTTC
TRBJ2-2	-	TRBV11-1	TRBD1	CASSRRQGTNTGELFF	TGTGCCAGCAGCCGCCGACAGGGGACAAACACCGGGGAGCTGTTTTTT
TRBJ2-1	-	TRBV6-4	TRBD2	CASALAGGTYNEQFF	TGTGCCAGCGCTTTAGCGGGAGGGACTTACAATGAGCAGTTCTTC
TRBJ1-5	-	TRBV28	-	CASSTYREGQPQHF	TGTGCCAGCAGTACATACAGGGAGGGTCAGCCCCAGCATTTT
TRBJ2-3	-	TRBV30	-	CAYGGQTGDTQYF	TGTGCCTACGGGGGCCAAACCGGCGATACGCAGTATTTT
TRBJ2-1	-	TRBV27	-	CASSFWGREQFF	TGTGCCAGCAGTTTCTGGGGAAGGGAGCAGTTCTTC
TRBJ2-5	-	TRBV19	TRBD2	CASNKTTSGKETQYF	TGTGCCAGTAATAAAACGACTAGCGGTAAAGAGACCCAGTACTTC
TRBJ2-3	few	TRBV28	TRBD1	CASSRQGSLDF	TGTGCCAGCAGTCGACAGGGGAGTTTGGATTTT
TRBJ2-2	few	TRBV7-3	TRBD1	CASSLRGQGRFAGELFF	TGTGCCAGCAGCTTACGTGGACAGGGACGTTTTGCCGGGGAGCTGTTTTTT
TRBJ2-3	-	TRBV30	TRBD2	CAWKYGRAADTQYF	TGTGCCTGGAAGTACGGGAGGGCCGCGGATACGCAGTATTTT
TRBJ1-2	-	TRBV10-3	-	CAIRGGPNYGYTF	TGTGCCATCAGGGGGGGACCTAACTATGGCTACACCTTC